A selection of T cell receptor beta chains follows, all from one sample in a study of cytotoxic CD8 clonotypes in ibrutinib-treated CLL. Measured with immunoSEQ multiplex PCR; TCRdb has only the in-frame clones, and not every one. The table lists around 130,000 clones, 84% of them singletons. This specimen consisted of PBMCs, obtained after 24 months of ibrutinib treatment. The receptors were sampled from a human donor with chronic lymphocytic leukemia. CDR3s include the opening cysteine and the closing phenylalanine or tryptophan. The D gene is left open where the match is weak. A row's size may be missing; if present it is once, few, many or a size class.

. | TRBJ1-5 | TRBV6-6 | 14 | . | CASSYWGDMQPQHF | TGTGCCAGCAGTTACTGGGGGGATATGCAGCCCCAGCATTTT
TRBD1 | TRBJ2-3 | TRBV19 | 18 | . | CASSIPRTGFRGTDTQYF | TGTGCCAGTAGTATACCCCGGACAGGGTTTCGGGGCACAGATACGCAGTATTTT
. | TRBJ2-6 | TRBV6-5 | 13 | . | CASSGGGANVLTF | TGTGCCAGCAGTGGGGGTGGGGCCAACGTCCTGACTTTC
. | TRBJ1-4 | TRBV29-1 | 11 | once | CSYRDREKLFF | TGCAGCTACAGAGACCGGGAAAAACTGTTTTTT
TRBD1 | TRBJ1-6 | TRBV6-1 | 13 | . | CASSGQGISPLHF | TGTGCCAGCAGTGGACAGGGAATTTCACCCCTCCACTTT
TRBD2 | TRBJ2-7 | TRBV4-3 | 18 | few | CASSQEWGSAGGFYEQYF | TGCGCCAGCAGCCAAGAATGGGGATCCGCGGGGGGATTCTACGAGCAGTACTTC
. | TRBJ2-1 | TRBV9 | 14 | . | CASSLRTSGNEQFF | TGTGCCAGCAGCCTCCGGACTTCGGGGAATGAGCAGTTCTTC
TRBD1 | TRBJ1-4 | TRBV10-3 | 14 | . | CAISEDRDNEKLFF | TGTGCCATCAGTGAAGACAGGGATAATGAAAAACTGTTTTTT
. | TRBJ1-4 | TRBV6-5 | 12 | . | CASTLKNEKLFF | TGTGCCAGCACCCTCAAGAATGAAAAACTGTTTTTT
. | TRBJ2-7 | TRBV19 | 17 | . | CASSAYGVGAANYEQYF | TGTGCCAGTAGTGCATACGGAGTCGGGGCTGCGAACTACGAGCAGTACTTC
TRBD1 | TRBJ2-7 | TRBV30 | 13 | once | CASRDRGIYEQYF | TGTGCCTCCCGGGACAGGGGGATCTACGAGCAGTACTTC
. | TRBJ2-2 | TRBV7-6 | 14 | few | CASSSGLSTGELFF | TGTGCCAGCAGCTCGGGGCTTTCCACCGGGGAGCTGTTTTTT
. | TRBJ2-7 | TRBV5-1 | 15 | . | CASSLSTLSSYEQYF | TGCGCCAGCAGCTTGTCCACCTTGAGCTCCTACGAGCAGTACTTC
TRBD1 | TRBJ2-7 | TRBV5-1 | 16 | . | CASSLNIGTGKLEQYF | TGCGCCAGCAGCTTGAATATAGGGACAGGGAAACTCGAGCAGTACTTC
. | TRBJ2-7 | TRBV5-6 | 12 | . | CASSAQLYEQYF | TGTGCCAGCAGCGCCCAGCTGTACGAGCAGTACTTC
. | TRBJ1-1 | TRBV5-1 | 14 | . | CASSLVVVSTEAFF | TGCGCCAGCAGCTTGGTAGTTGTTAGCACTGAAGCTTTCTTT
TRBD1 | TRBJ1-4 | TRBV25-1 | 15 | . | CASSALVTGSEKLFF | TGTGCCAGCAGTGCATTGGTGACAGGGAGTGAAAAACTGTTTTTT
. | TRBJ1-2 | TRBV29-1 | 18 | . | CSVEEGWGRQLQGYGYTF | TGCAGCGTTGAAGAAGGCTGGGGTAGGCAACTCCAAGGGTATGGCTACACCTTC
. | TRBJ2-2 | TRBV30 | 15 | once | CAWSRVGQNTGELFF | TGTGCCTGGAGCCGCGTGGGACAAAACACCGGGGAGCTGTTTTTT
TRBD1 | TRBJ1-6 | TRBV5-4 | 14 | . | CASSLDRGGSPLHF | TGTGCCAGCAGCTTGGACAGGGGAGGGTCACCCCTCCACTTT
TRBD1 | TRBJ1-2 | TRBV9 | 15 | . | CASSVGSRGNYGYTF | TGTGCCAGCAGCGTAGGGTCCAGGGGGAACTATGGCTACACCTTC
. | TRBJ1-5 | TRBV19 | 13 | . | CASAVTGTQPQHF | TGTGCCAGCGCGGTAACAGGCACTCAGCCCCAGCATTTT
. | TRBJ1-1 | TRBV9 | 14 | few | CASSVVQGYTEAFF | TGTGCCAGCAGCGTAGTTCAGGGGTACACTGAAGCTTTCTTT
TRBD1 | TRBJ1-1 | TRBV18 | 14 | . | CASSPFDRDTEAFF | TGTGCCAGCTCACCCTTCGACAGGGACACTGAAGCTTTCTTT
TRBD2 | TRBJ2-3 | TRBV27 | 15 | . | CASISTGGGTDTQYF | TGTGCCAGCATCTCAACGGGGGGAGGGACAGATACGCAGTATTTT
. | TRBJ1-2 | TRBV2 | 12 | . | CASSEDTYGYTF | TGTGCCAGCAGTGAAGACACTTATGGCTACACCTTC
. | TRBJ1-5 | TRBV30 | 14 | few | CAWSVSQGNQPQHF | TGTGCCTGGAGTGTAAGTCAGGGGAATCAGCCCCAGCATTTT
TRBD1 | TRBJ1-6 | TRBV5-4 | 16 | . | CASSRISGTGAPPLHF | TGTGCCAGCAGCCGAATCTCTGGGACAGGGGCCCCACCCCTCCACTTT
. | TRBJ2-2 | TRBV6-1 | 14 | . | CASLGGMNTGELFF | TGTGCCAGCCTCGGCGGTATGAACACCGGGGAGCTGTTTTTT
TRBD1 | TRBJ2-7 | TRBV10-2 | 15 | . | CASKAGTDVSYEQYF | TGCGCCAGCAAGGCCGGGACAGACGTCTCCTACGAGCAGTACTTC
TRBD1 | TRBJ2-7 | TRBV6-1 | 15 | . | CASSDLGTGSYEQYF | TGTGCCAGCAGTGACCTCGGGACAGGCTCCTACGAGCAGTACTTC
. | TRBJ2-7 | TRBV10-1 | 12 | once | CASRQGFGEQYF | TGCGCCAGTCGACAAGGGTTTGGCGAGCAGTACTTC
TRBD1 | TRBJ2-3 | TRBV12-5 | 16 | . | CASGRLTGVSTDTQYF | TGTGCTAGTGGTCGACTGACAGGGGTGAGCACAGATACGCAGTATTTT
. | TRBJ1-2 | TRBV9 | 14 | few | CASSVDAANYGYTF | TGTGCCAGCAGCGTAGACGCGGCTAACTATGGCTACACCTTC
. | TRBJ2-1 | TRBV30 | 12 | once | CACPRWGNEQFF | TGTGCCTGTCCTCGATGGGGGAATGAGCAGTTCTTC
. | TRBJ1-1 | TRBV7-9 | 13 | . | CASSLGRTNEAFF | TGTGCCAGCAGCTTAGGACGTACAAATGAAGCTTTCTTT
. | TRBJ2-7 | TRBV5-1 | 13 | . | CASSLAGWDEQYF | TGCGCCAGCAGCTTGGCCGGCTGGGACGAGCAGTACTTC
TRBD1 | TRBJ1-2 | TRBV6-6 | 16 | once | CASSTRTGSANYGYTF | TGTGCCAGCAGCACCCGGACAGGGAGCGCTAACTATGGCTACACCTTC
. | TRBJ2-7 | TRBV7-6 | 17 | . | CASSFLLPGRSSYEQYF | TGTGCCAGCAGCTTCCTATTACCGGGACGGAGCTCCTACGAGCAGTACTTC
. | TRBJ1-6 | TRBV4-3 | 13 | . | CASSRAGNSPLHF | TGCGCCAGCAGCAGGGCTGGGAATTCACCCCTCCACTTT
. | TRBJ1-2 | TRBV7-2 | 12 | . | CASSLGIEGYTF | TGTGCCAGCAGCTTAGGCATCGAAGGCTACACCTTC
. | TRBJ1-1 | TRBV6-6 | 15 | . | CASSWTDQSNTEAFF | TGTGCCAGCAGTTGGACAGACCAATCGAACACTGAAGCTTTCTTT
. | TRBJ1-2 | TRBV10-2 | 13 | . | CASSVGGASGYTF | TGCGCCAGCAGTGTTGGGGGAGCTTCTGGCTACACCTTC
TRBD1 | TRBJ1-2 | TRBV28 | 14 | . | CASSTQTGVYGYTF | TGTGCCAGCAGCACCCAGACAGGGGTCTATGGCTACACCTTC
. | TRBJ1-1 | TRBV7-9 | 12 | . | CASSLQGSGAFF | TGTGCCAGCAGCTTACAGGGTAGTGGAGCTTTCTTT
. | TRBJ1-1 | TRBV5-4 | 13 | . | CASSRDANTEAFF | TGTGCCAGCAGTAGAGACGCGAACACTGAAGCTTTCTTT
. | TRBJ2-7 | TRBV9 | 17 | . | CASSVAHSHTSSYEQYF | TGTGCCAGCAGCGTAGCTCACTCGCATACCAGCTCCTACGAGCAGTACTTC
. | TRBJ1-2 | TRBV30 | 12 | . | CAWRRSWGGYTF | TGTGCCTGGAGGAGGTCCTGGGGGGGCTACACCTTC
TRBD2 | TRBJ2-1 | TRBV7-9 | 17 | . | CASSSPTGGNSYNEQFF | TGTGCCAGCAGCTCCCCGACCGGGGGGAACTCCTACAATGAGCAGTTCTTC
. | TRBJ1-2 | TRBV2 | 14 | . | CASISDSINYGYTF | TGTGCCAGCATTTCGGACAGTATCAACTATGGCTACACCTTC
TRBD1 | TRBJ1-2 | TRBV5-8 | 15 | once | CASSVRDRGLSGYTF | TGTGCCAGCAGCGTCCGGGACAGGGGCTTATCGGGCTACACCTTC
. | TRBJ2-3 | TRBV5-4 | 15 | . | CASSLPGAYTDTQYF | TGTGCCAGCAGCTTGCCAGGGGCCTACACAGATACGCAGTATTTT
. | TRBJ1-2 | TRBV6-5 | 13 | . | CASRVQDFYGYTF | TGTGCCAGCAGAGTACAGGATTTCTATGGCTACACCTTC